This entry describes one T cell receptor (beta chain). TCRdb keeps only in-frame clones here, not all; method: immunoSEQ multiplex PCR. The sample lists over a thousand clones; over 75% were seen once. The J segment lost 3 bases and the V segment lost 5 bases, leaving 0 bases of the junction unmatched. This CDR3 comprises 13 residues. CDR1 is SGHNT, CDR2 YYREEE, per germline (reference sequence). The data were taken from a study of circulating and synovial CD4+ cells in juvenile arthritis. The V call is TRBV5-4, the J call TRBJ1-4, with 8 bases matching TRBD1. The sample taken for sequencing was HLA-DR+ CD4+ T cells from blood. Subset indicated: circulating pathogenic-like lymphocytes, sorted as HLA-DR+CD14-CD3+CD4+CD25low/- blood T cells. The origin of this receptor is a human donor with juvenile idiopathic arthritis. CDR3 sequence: CASRQGANEKLFF. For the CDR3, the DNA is TGTGCCAGCAGACAGGGGGCTAATGAAAAACTGTTTTTT.